The next 24 T cell receptor beta chains were all read from a single sample in a study of cytomegalovirus exposure and HLA in healthy donors. Primers: 60 Vbeta forward and 13 Jbeta reverse. The method was immunoSEQ multiplex PCR; TCRdb's version includes in-frame clones alone and lacks a portion of them. The data show around 170,000 clones, more than 65% seen once. The sample taken for sequencing was PBMCs. Receptors were obtained from a man aged 50 to 59 in good health and CMV-seronegative.

This clone was found once. This chain uses TRBV6-1 with TRBJ2-1, with TRBD2 as a possible D gene (6 bases). This CDR3 spans 16 amino acids. The V end lost 4 bases, the J end lost 4 bases, and 17 bases lay between the germline ends. Germline assignment: CDR1 MNHNS and CDR2 SASEGT. CDR3 region: CASSVMSRGKYNEQFF. The CDR3 DNA follows: TGTGCCAGCAGTGTAATGAGTCGGGGGAAGTACAATGAGCAGTTCTTC.

V gene TRBV2 combines with J gene TRBJ1-6, with TRBD1 matching 7 bases. The germline gives CDR1 SNHLY, CDR2 FYNNEI. J was trimmed by 7 bases and V by 9 bases; bases with no gene match: 9. The length of the CDR3 is 14 residues. In DNA form, the CDR3 reads TGTGCCAGTACCGGGACAGCTCCCAATTCACCCCTCCACTTT. The encoded protein is CASTGTAPNSPLHF.

This clone appeared a few times. The chain uses TRBV7-7 and TRBJ2-5; TRBD1 matches at 8 bases. There are 14 residues in the CDR3. Germline trimming cut 5 bases from V and 2 bases from J; bases unmatched to any gene: 4. Germline V gene lookup returns CDR1 SSHAT and CDR2 FNYEAQ (reference sequence). CDR3 nucleotide sequence: TGTGCCAGCAGCCCCCGACAGGGGCAAGAGACCCAGTACTTC. Translation: CASSPRQGQETQYF.

The chain joins TRBV7-9 to TRBJ2-7; 12 bases are shared with TRBD2. With 10 bases clipped from V and 4 bases from J, the junction kept 8 bases outside the gene matches. From germline, CDR1 is SEHNR and CDR2 FQNEAQ (reference sequence). The CDR3 runs to 14 residues. The CDR3 sequence: CAITLGTSGYEQYF. The DNA of the CDR3 is TGTGCCATCACTTTGGGGACTAGCGGGTACGAGCAGTACTTC.

The gene calls are TRBV30 and TRBJ2-7, with TRBD2 as a possible D gene (5 bases). Looked up from germline, CDR1 is GTSNPN and CDR2 is SVGIG (reference sequence). CDR3 size: 12 residues. V was shortened by 1 base and J by 7 bases, with 11 bases between the two germline ends. The CDR3 reads CAWSDGRREQYF. CDR3 nucleotide sequence: TGTGCCTGGAGTGACGGCAGGAGGGAGCAGTACTTC.

The chain has TRBV2 and TRBJ1-3; tentatively, D is TRBD1 (6 bases). This CDR3 is 17 amino acids long. Trimming pared 7 bases from V and 0 bases from J, leaving 19 bases between. Per germline, CDR1 SNHLY and CDR2 FYNNEI. The DNA for the CDR3 is TGTGCCAGCATGGGTCCTGGCGGGGGCCACTCTGGAAACACCATATATTTT. As protein: CASMGPGGGHSGNTIYF.

The table lists this clone with a few counts. V is TRBV19 and J is TRBJ1-1; possibly TRBD1 for D (5 bases). CDR3 size: 13 residues. Trimming left V 3 bases short and J 4 bases short, with 9 bases between. The germline V gene encodes CDR1 LNHDA and CDR2 SQIVND (reference sequence). The CDR3 sequence is CASSMTGGTEAFF. In nucleotides, the CDR3 is TGTGCCAGTAGTATGACCGGGGGCACTGAAGCTTTCTTT.

The J gene is TRBJ2-5, the V gene TRBV5-6; 7 bases align to TRBD2. This CDR3 has 14 residues. With V trimmed by 0 bases and J by 4 bases, 3 bases remained unmatched. Germline-derived CDR1 and CDR2 are SGHDT and YYEEEE. The CDR3 region has the DNA TGTGCCAGCAGCTTGGTGGGGGGGACAGAGACCCAGTACTTC. It yields the protein CASSLVGGTETQYF.

This clone has a single count. The chain links TRBV19 to TRBJ1-4; D gene ambiguous. CDR3 length equals 15 residues. The germline V gene encodes CDR1 LNHDA and CDR2 SQIVND (reference sequence). The V end was cut by 4 bases, the J end by 5 bases, with 14 bases between. The DNA for the CDR3 is TGTGCCAGTAGTAAGCTGACGGCGGGGAATGAAAAACTGTTTTTT. Its translation is CASSKLTAGNEKLFF.

V is TRBV27 and J is TRBJ2-7; 10 bases map to TRBD1. Germline V gene sequence: CDR1 MNHEY, CDR2 SMNVEV (reference sequence). Trimming at V came to 2 bases and at J to 3 bases, leaving 7 bases not matched to a gene. CDR3 size: 16 residues. CDR3 DNA: TGTGCCAGCAGTTTAGGGACAGGGGTTCGTTTCTACGAGCAGTACTTC. It codes for CASSLGTGVRFYEQYF.

V and J are TRBV18 and TRBJ1-1; D possibly corresponds to TRBD1 (6 bases). CDR1 KGHSH and CDR2 LQKENI come from the germline V gene. Trimming pared 4 bases from V and 8 bases from J, leaving 8 bases between. The CDR3 is made up of 11 amino acids. CDR3 coding DNA: TGTGCCAGCTCACTGACAGGAGAAGCTTTCTTT. Its translation is CASSLTGEAFF.

This sequence joins TRBV27 and TRBJ2-5, with 11 bases identical to TRBD2. The V and J ends lost 6 bases and 5 bases, in that order; junction bases with no gene match: 11. The germline V gene encodes CDR1 MNHEY and CDR2 SMNVEV (reference sequence). The CDR3 loop spans 16 amino acids. The CDR3 spells CASSSGTSGIQETQYF. CDR3 nucleotides: TGTGCCAGCAGCTCCGGGACTAGCGGTATCCAGGAGACCCAGTACTTC.

This clone was seen a handful of times. This chain joins TRBV7-9 and TRBJ1-5; D may be TRBD1 (5 bases). Trimming cost V 0 bases and J 8 bases, with 8 bases left between them. Germline loops: CDR1 SEHNR, CDR2 FQNEAQ (reference sequence). CDR3 length equals 13 residues. The CDR3 loop is CASSLAQGEPQHF. The CDR3 DNA follows: TGTGCCAGCAGCTTAGCGCAGGGTGAGCCCCAGCATTTT.

V gene TRBV19 combines with J gene TRBJ2-2, with D unresolved. The CDR3 sequence is 15 residues long. V was clipped by 1 base and J by 2 bases, with 8 bases between them. Germline V gene sequence: CDR1 LNHDA, CDR2 SQIVND (reference sequence). The CDR3 spells CASSIGWSNTGELFF. In DNA form, the CDR3 reads TGTGCCAGTAGTATAGGTTGGAGTAACACCGGGGAGCTGTTTTTT.

The chain recombines TRBV27 with TRBJ1-5, with a tentative D call TRBD1 (5 bases). The CDR3 totals 15 residues. CDR1 and CDR2 (germline): MNHEY, SMNVEV (reference sequence). The ends were cut back, 5 bases at V and 2 bases at J, with 13 bases in the middle. The CDR3 loop reads CASSPRWGGNQPQHF. DNA for the CDR3: TGTGCCAGCAGTCCCCGGTGGGGGGGCAATCAGCCCCAGCATTTT.

V is TRBV7-9 and J is TRBJ1-1; perhaps TRBD1 as D (5 bases). The CDR3 runs to 14 residues. The V end was cut by 3 bases, the J end by 4 bases, with 12 bases between. The germline gives CDR1 SEHNR, CDR2 FQNEAQ (reference sequence). DNA for the CDR3: TGTGCCAGCAGCTTGGGGGGTATGGGCACTGAAGCTTTCTTT. It specifies CASSLGGMGTEAFF. Together with reference TRBV7-9 and TRBJ1-1, the CDR3 gives the full variable domain: DTGVSQNPRHKITKRGQNVTFRCDPISEHNRLYWYRQTLGQGPEFLTYFQNEAQLEKSRLLSDRFSAERPKGSFSTLEIQRTEQGDSAMYLCASSLGGMGTEAFFGQGTRLTVV.

The rearrangement uses TRBV29-1 and TRBJ2-7; TRBD1 matches 9 bases. This CDR3 contains 13 residues. J gave up 1 base and V 5 bases, and 3 bases lay outside the gene matches. Germline V gene lookup returns CDR1 SQVTM and CDR2 ANQGSEA. CDR3: CSVPGTGSYEQYF. The CDR3 DNA is TGCAGCGTTCCCGGGACAGGGTCCTACGAGCAGTACTTC.

The gene calls are TRBV15 and TRBJ1-2; tentative D call: TRBD1 (6 bases). V was clipped by 8 bases and J by 8 bases, with 18 bases between them. CDR3 length: 13 residues. CDR1 is LNHNV and CDR2 is YYDKDF in the germline V gene (reference sequence). The CDR3 DNA reads as TGTGCCACCCGCTGGGGGGGGGCGGAGGGCTACACCTTC. Protein sequence: CATRWGGAEGYTF.

The chain couples TRBV7-3 to TRBJ1-1, with a weak D call TRBD1 (5 bases). This CDR3 has 13 residues. Germline CDR1 reads SGHTA; CDR2 reads FQGTGA. V was shortened by 4 bases and J by 11 bases, with 17 bases between the two germline ends. CDR3 coding DNA: TGTGCCAGCAGCTCAAGAGGCGGGACTAAGGCTTTCTTT. Translation gives CASSSRGGTKAFF.

This clone was recorded a few times. The CDR3 sequence is CGGLAGRYEQYF. DNA of the CDR3: TGTGGGGGGCTAGCGGGTCGTTACGAGCAGTACTTC. The gene calls are TRBV2 and TRBJ2-7, with TRBD2 identical over 8 bases. The germline gives CDR1 SNHLY, CDR2 FYNNEI. This CDR3 contains 12 residues.

CDR3 sequence: CASRAEGRYEQYF. The CDR3 DNA follows: TGTGCCAGCAGGGCGGAGGGACGCTACGAGCAGTACTTC. The V call is TRBV6-5, the J call TRBJ2-5, with TRBD2 as a possible D gene (6 bases). The J call is doubtful: the DNA matches TRBJ2-7 better. Looked up from germline, CDR1 is MNHEY and CDR2 is SVGAGI. The CDR3 spans 13 residues.

The rearrangement links TRBV18 to TRBJ1-3; D gene unclear. The CDR3 runs to 17 residues. The germline V gene has CDR1 KGHSH and CDR2 LQKENI. V lost 2 bases and J lost 2, with 16 bases in between. In DNA, the CDR3 is TGTGCCAGCTCACCAGGGAGTGGGCTATTTCCTGGAAACACCATATATTTT. As protein: CASSPGSGLFPGNTIYF.

The gene calls are TRBV18 and TRBJ2-1; TRBD2 is a possible D gene (6 bases). The CDR3 is 15 residues long. Trimming removed 0 bases at V and 8 bases at J, with 14 bases between. The germline gives CDR1 KGHSH, CDR2 LQKENI. CDR3 amino acids: CASSPPTGGRHEQFF. Here the CDR3 DNA reads TGTGCCAGCTCACCACCAACCGGGGGTCGGCATGAGCAGTTCTTC.

About this clone itself: Other nucleotide sequences in the sample specify the same CDR3. V gene TRBV7-2 combines with J gene TRBJ1-2; D is possibly TRBD1 (5 bases). V was trimmed by 1 base and J by 8 bases, leaving 11 bases between them. The CDR3 extends over 13 amino acids. Germline assignment: CDR1 SGHTA and CDR2 FQGNSA. The CDR3 loop reads CASSLVQGGGYTF. CDR3 coding DNA: TGTGCCAGCAGCTTAGTTCAGGGTGGGGGCTACACCTTC. The full variable domain, rest sourced from reference TRBV7-2 and TRBJ1-2, is GAGVSQSPSNKVTEKGKDVELRCDPISGHTALYWYRQSLGQGLEFLIYFQGNSAPDKSGLPSDRFSAERTGGSVSTLTIQRTQQEDSAVYLCASSLVQGGGYTFGSGTRLTVV.